Listed below are T cell receptor beta chains from one sample, sequenced in a study of cytomegalovirus exposure and HLA in healthy donors. Sequencing used immunoSEQ multiplex PCR; TCRdb keeps in-frame clones, though not all of them. The sample includes 250,000 to 350,000 clones, about nine tenths of them seen just once. The sample comprised PBMCs. The receptors stem from a man aged 40-55 years in good health and CMV-seropositive. Both conserved end residues are part of each CDR3. D genes are given only for firm matches. Some rows mark clone size as missing; the rest say once, few, many or name a class of expanded clone.

abundance,d_gene,j_gene,v_gene,CDR3aa,CDR3nt
.,.,TRBJ1-4,TRBV27,CASAFRGATNEKLFF,TGTGCCAGTGCCTTCCGGGGGGCAACTAATGAAAAACTGTTTTTT
once,.,TRBJ2-7,TRBV28,CASSLSAEQYF,TGTGCCAGCAGTTTAAGCGCCGAGCAGTACTTC
.,TRBD1,TRBJ2-3,TRBV7-2,CASSYSLGGQGTDTQYF,TGTGCCAGCAGCTACTCTTTGGGCGGACAGGGGACAGATACGCAGTATTTT
.,.,TRBJ2-7,TRBV15,CATSRDEGLGEQYF,TGTGCCACCAGCAGAGATGAGGGATTAGGCGAGCAGTACTTC
.,.,TRBJ2-7,TRBV5-4,CASSLDRDYEQYF,TGTGCCAGCAGCTTGGACCGAGACTACGAGCAGTACTTC
.,.,TRBJ2-7,TRBV6-5,CASSYSGRDPSYEQYF,TGTGCCAGCAGTTACTCGGGGCGGGACCCTTCCTACGAGCAGTACTTC
.,.,TRBJ1-5,TRBV7-9,CASSTQGRNQPQHF,TGTGCCAGCAGCACACAGGGCCGCAATCAGCCCCAGCATTTT
.,.,TRBJ2-2,TRBV7-3,CASSLNGGLGGELFF,TGTGCCAGCAGTCTCAATGGGGGCCTGGGCGGGGAGCTGTTTTTT
.,.,TRBJ2-1,TRBV19,CASSRRDPYNEQFF,TGTGCCAGTAGTCGTCGGGATCCATACAATGAGCAGTTCTTC
once,.,TRBJ1-1,TRBV6-5,CASSYGWGRSNTEAFF,TGTGCCAGCAGTTACGGATGGGGCAGATCGAACACTGAAGCTTTCTTT
.,.,TRBJ1-2,TRBV19,CASSLGPGYTF,TGTGCCAGTAGCCTGGGCCCGGGCTACACCTTC
.,.,TRBJ2-7,TRBV5-4,CASRREQGIYEQYF,TGTGCCAGCAGACGAGAGCAGGGAATCTACGAGCAGTACTTC
once,TRBD2,TRBJ2-7,TRBV4-3,CASSLWRESSEQYF,TGCGCCAGCAGCCTATGGCGGGAGAGCTCCGAGCAGTACTTC
.,TRBD2,TRBJ2-1,TRBV7-2,CASSPEPGLAGMDEQFF,TGTGCCAGCAGCCCCGAACCGGGACTAGCGGGAATGGATGAGCAGTTCTTC
.,.,TRBJ2-2,TRBV15,CATSRDPPTSALGGPRELFF,TGTGCCACCAGCAGAGACCCCCCCACTAGCGCCCTAGGGGGTCCCCGGGAGCTGTTTTTT
.,.,TRBJ2-7,TRBV6-4,CASSENPTGGEQYF,TGTGCCAGCAGTGAAAATCCAACCGGGGGCGAGCAGTACTTC